This TCR beta chain derives from a study of beta chain features in type 1 diabetes. Turning to the study itself: Cell yields, gender and age were similar in healthy donors and patients.

Per the germline V gene, CDR1 is SGHTA and CDR2 is FQGNSA. Trimming took 4 bases from V and 10 from J, leaving 10 bases between them. The CDR3 runs 11 residues. Expressed TCRB transcripts were sequenced because the entire RNA isolate underwent reverse transcription. Profiling relied on immunoSEQ multiplex PCR, and the TCRdb table lists in-frame clones only, not all of them. The repertoire consists of 640,000 or so clones, with around an eighth occurring once and the leading ten covering 0.022%. General study findings and limits: Among type 1 diabetes patients, VDJ junctions had fewer insertions and more deletions. Moderate but significant shortening of TCRB CDR3s was recorded in all four CD4+ subsets from Type 1 diabetes patients. Sequencing the cDNA could make cells with high TCR expression show up more than they should. The naive, central memory and Treg TCRB repertoires of patients appeared to be more similar to one another than those of healthy donors.

This clone occurred a few times. The antigen remains undetermined. The V and J genes are TRBV7-2 and TRBJ1-1; D gene unclear. Sequenced: naive CD4+ T cells from blood. This TCR was sampled from a man aged 18 to 29 with type 1 diabetes. The chain's CDR3 is CASSSRRGAFF. In DNA, the CDR3 is TGTGCCAGCAGCTCACGCCGCGGAGCTTTCTTT.